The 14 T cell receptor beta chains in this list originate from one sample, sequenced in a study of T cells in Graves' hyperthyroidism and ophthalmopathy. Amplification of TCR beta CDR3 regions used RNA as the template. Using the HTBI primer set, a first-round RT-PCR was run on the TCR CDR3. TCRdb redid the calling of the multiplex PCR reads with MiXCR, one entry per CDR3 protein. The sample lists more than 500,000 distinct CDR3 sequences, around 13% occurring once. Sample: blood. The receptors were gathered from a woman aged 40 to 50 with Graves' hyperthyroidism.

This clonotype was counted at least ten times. The DNA for the CDR3 is TGTGCCAGCAGTCCGGGACAGGGTCGAGGAGCCTATGGCTACACCTTC. It yields the protein CASSPGQGRGAYGYTF. This rearrangement joins TRBV2 to TRBJ1-2; 9 positions match TRBD1. This CDR3 is 16 amino acids long. Germline V gives CDR1 SNHLY, CDR2 FYNNEI. J gave up 4 bases and V 5 bases, and 11 bases lay outside the gene matches.

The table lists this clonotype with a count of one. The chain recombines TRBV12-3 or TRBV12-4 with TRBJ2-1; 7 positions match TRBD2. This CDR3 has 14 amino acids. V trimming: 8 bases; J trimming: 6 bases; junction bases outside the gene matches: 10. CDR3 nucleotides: TGTGCCAGCGGCCCAAGGATAGCGGGCAATGAGCAGTTCTTC. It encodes CASGPRIAGNEQFF.

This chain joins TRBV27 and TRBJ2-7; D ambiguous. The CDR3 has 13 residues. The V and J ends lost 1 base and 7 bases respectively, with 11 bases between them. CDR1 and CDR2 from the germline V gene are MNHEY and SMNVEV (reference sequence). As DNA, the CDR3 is TGTGCCAGCAGTTTATACCCTACAGTAGAGCAGTACTTC. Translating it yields CASSLYPTVEQYF.

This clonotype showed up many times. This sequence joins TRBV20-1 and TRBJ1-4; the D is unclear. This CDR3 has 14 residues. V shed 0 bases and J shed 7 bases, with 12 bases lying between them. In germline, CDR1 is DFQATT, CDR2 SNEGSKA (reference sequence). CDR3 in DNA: TGCAGTGCTAGAGATACCCAGAAGGGTGAAAAACTGTTTTTT. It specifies CSARDTQKGEKLFF.

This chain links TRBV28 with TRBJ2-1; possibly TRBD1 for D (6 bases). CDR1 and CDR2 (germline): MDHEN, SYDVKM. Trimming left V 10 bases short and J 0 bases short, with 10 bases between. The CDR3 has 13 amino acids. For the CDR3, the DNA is TGTGCCATTACAGGGAGCTCCTACAATGAGCAGTTCTTC. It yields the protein CAITGSSYNEQFF.

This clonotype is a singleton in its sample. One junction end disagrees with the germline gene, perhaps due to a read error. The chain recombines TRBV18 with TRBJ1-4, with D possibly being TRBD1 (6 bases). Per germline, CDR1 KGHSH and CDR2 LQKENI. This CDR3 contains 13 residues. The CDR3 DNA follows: TGTGTCAGCTCTCGAGGGGGTAATGAAAAACTGTTTTTT. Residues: CVSSRGGNEKLFF.

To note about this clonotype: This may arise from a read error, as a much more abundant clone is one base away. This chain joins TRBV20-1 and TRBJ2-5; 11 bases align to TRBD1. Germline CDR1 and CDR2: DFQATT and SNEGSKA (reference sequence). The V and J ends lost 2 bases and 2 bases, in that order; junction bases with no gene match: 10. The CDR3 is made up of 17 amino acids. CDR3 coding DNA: TGCAGTGCTAGACGCCCTCCGGGACAGGGGGGTCAAGAGACCCAGTACTTC. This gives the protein CSARRPPGQGGQETQYF.

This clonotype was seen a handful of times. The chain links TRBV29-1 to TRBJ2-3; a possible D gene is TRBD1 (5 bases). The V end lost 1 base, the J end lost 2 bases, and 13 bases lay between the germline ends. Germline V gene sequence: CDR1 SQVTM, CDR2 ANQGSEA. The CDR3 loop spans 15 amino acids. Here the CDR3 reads CSVEVPAGSTDTQYF. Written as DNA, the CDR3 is TGCAGCGTTGAAGTCCCAGCAGGGTCCACAGATACGCAGTATTTT.

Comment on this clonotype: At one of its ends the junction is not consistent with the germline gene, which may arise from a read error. The CDR3 spells CAWSTRTGEPFF. The CDR3 bases are TGTGCCTGGAGTACTAGAACCGGGGAGCCGTTTTTT. This chain connects TRBV30 to TRBJ2-2, with a possible D match to TRBD2 (5 bases). Germline lookup yields CDR1 GTSNPN and CDR2 SVGIG (reference sequence). The CDR3 spans 12 residues.

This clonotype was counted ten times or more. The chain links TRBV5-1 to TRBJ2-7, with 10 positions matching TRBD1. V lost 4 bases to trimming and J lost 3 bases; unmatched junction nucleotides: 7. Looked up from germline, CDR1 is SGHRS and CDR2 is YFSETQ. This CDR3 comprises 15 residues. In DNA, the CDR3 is TGCGCCAGCAGCCCACGGACAGGGGGGGTCTACGAGCAGTACTTC. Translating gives CASSPRTGGVYEQYF.

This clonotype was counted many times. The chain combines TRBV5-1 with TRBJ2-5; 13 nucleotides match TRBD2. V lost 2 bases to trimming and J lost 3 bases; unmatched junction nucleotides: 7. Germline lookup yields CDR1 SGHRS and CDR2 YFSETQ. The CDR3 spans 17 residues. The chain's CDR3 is CASSFGLAGVRKETQYF. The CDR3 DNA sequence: TGCGCCAGCAGCTTTGGACTAGCGGGAGTCCGTAAAGAGACCCAGTACTTC.

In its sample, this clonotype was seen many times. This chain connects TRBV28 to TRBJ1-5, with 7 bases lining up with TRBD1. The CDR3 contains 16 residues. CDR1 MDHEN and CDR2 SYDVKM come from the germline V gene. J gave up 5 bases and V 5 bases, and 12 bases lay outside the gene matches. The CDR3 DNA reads TGTGCCAGCAGTCCAGGGTCAGGGGGGCCGTATCAGCCCCAGCATTTT. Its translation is CASSPGSGGPYQPQHF.

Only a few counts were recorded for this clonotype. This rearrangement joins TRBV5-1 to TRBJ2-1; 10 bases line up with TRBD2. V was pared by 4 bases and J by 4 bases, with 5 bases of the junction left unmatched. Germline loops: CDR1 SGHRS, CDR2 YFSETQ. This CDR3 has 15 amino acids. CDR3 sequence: CASSQGTSVYNEQFF. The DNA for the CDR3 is TGCGCCAGCAGCCAGGGGACTAGCGTTTACAATGAGCAGTTCTTC.

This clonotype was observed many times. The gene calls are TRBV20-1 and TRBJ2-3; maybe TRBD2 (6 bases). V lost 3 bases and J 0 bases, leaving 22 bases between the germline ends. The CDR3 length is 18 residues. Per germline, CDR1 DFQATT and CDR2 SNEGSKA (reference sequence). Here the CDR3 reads CSARNHYSGLSSTDTQYF. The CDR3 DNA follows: TGCAGTGCTAGGAATCACTACAGCGGGCTATCGAGCACAGATACGCAGTATTTT.